This T cell receptor beta chain was captured by sequencing in a study of shared T cell receptors in the human thymus. The CDR3 has 15 residues. The V gene's germline CDR1 is SGDLS and CDR2 YYNGEE. Trimming left V 4 bases short and J 4 bases short, with 15 bases between. For this clone: Distinct nucleotide sequences in the sample also encode this CDR3.

Measured with immunoSEQ multiplex PCR; TCRdb has only the in-frame clones, and not every one. The repertoire holds roughly 710,000 clones, with 70% to 90% as singletons. The sample was also reused in another study, on human thymus T cells.

The V call is TRBV9, the J call TRBJ1-5, with TRBD1 as a possible D gene (6 bases). This sequence was found in a girl younger than two with a congenital heart defect. The sequenced sample was thymocytes. The CDR3: CASSSRRDTNQPQHF. Here the CDR3 DNA reads TGTGCCAGCAGCTCGCGCCGGGACACGAATCAGCCCCAGCATTTT.